Only one count was recorded for the clone carrying this T cell receptor beta chain. Its matching antigen is unknown. This sample was included in a study of vaccination and CD4 T cells after COVID-19. Background on the study: Convalescent cases comprised several mild and one severe, all SARS-CoV-2 positive by nasal swab PCR. Cultures serving as controls received a peptide pool (CEFX or HIV-1 Nef) or no peptide.

Specified treatment: approximately 11-day PBMC culture with coronavirus spike peptide pools or control peptides (ViraFEST assay). Cultured CD4+ T cell DNA was sequenced using the Oncomine TCR Beta short-read assay. TCRdb used MiXCR to reprocess the PCR reads, holding one entry per CDR3 protein. The sample holds 6,000 to 8,500 distinct CDR3 sequences, around 63% seen once. Unmatched junction bases numbered 8, after V lost 7 bases and J lost 0 bases. There are 15 residues in the CDR3. Germline V gives CDR1 MNHNS, CDR2 SASEGT. The specimen was CD4+ T cells from blood, cultured in vitro. This receptor was taken from a human donor who had recovered from COVID-19. This sequence joins TRBV6-1 and TRBJ2-7, with 8 bases fitting TRBD2. CDR3 residues: CASTTPAGGSYEQYF. The CDR3 DNA reads TGTGCCAGCACCACCCCCGCGGGAGGCTCCTACGAGCAGTACTTC.